The 8 T cell receptor beta chains below all came from one sample that was sequenced in a study of ipilimumab plus nivolumab after autologous stem cell transplantation. Clones were sequenced by immunoSEQ multiplex PCR, and TCRdb holds only the in-frame ones, with some missing. The repertoire consists of fewer than 20,000 clones, with 70% to 90% occurring once and the leading ten covering more than 20%. Specimen: PBMCs, collected in a trial of ipilimumab plus nivolumab as post-transplant consolidation. These receptors all stem from a male donor with diffuse large B-cell lymphoma.

The chain combines TRBV2 with TRBJ1-5; D is ambiguous. The CDR3 spans 14 residues. The germline V gene encodes CDR1 SNHLY and CDR2 FYNNEI. Trimming pared 6 bases from V and 4 bases from J, leaving 13 bases between. The CDR3 is CASSETGRNQPQHF. In nucleotides, the CDR3 is TGTGCCAGCAGCGAGACCGGGCGAAATCAGCCCCAGCATTTT.

This clone has only one observation. The gene calls are TRBV18 and TRBJ1-1; D is uncertain. Trimming cost V 3 bases and J 4 bases, with 12 bases left between them. The V gene's germline CDR1 is KGHSH and CDR2 LQKENI. The CDR3 is 14 amino acids. The CDR3 loop reads CASSPGVEGTEAFF. CDR3 DNA: TGTGCCAGCTCACCCGGGGTCGAGGGCACTGAAGCTTTCTTT.

This chain links TRBV9 with TRBJ1-3; 9 bases line up with TRBD1. Germline lookup yields CDR1 SGDLS and CDR2 YYNGEE. Trimming removed 2 bases from V and 8 bases from J; junction bases left unmatched: 5. CDR3 length: 14 residues. In DNA, the CDR3 is TGTGCCAGCAGCGTCCAATGGACAGGGGACACCATATATTTT. The encoded protein is CASSVQWTGDTIYF.

The chain joins TRBV7-3 to TRBJ1-4, with TRBD1 identical over 7 bases. Trimming cost V 4 bases and J 7 bases; bases outside gene matches: 6. Per germline, CDR1 SGHTA and CDR2 FQGTGA. This CDR3 spans 14 amino acids. DNA of the CDR3: TGTGCCAGCAGCTCGGGACAGAGCACTGAAAAACTGTTTTTT. Translating gives CASSSGQSTEKLFF.

This chain joins TRBV2 and TRBJ2-3; unclear D gene. V was shortened by 5 bases and J by 5 bases, with 5 bases between the two germline ends. Germline V gene sequence: CDR1 SNHLY, CDR2 FYNNEI. There are 11 residues in the CDR3. In DNA, the CDR3 is TGTGCCAGCAGTTACAGAGATACGCAGTATTTT. Translation: CASSYRDTQYF.

This clone has just one count. The CDR3 loop is CASSGRDPSYNSPLHF. The CDR3 DNA sequence: TGCGCCAGCAGCGGCCGGGACCCCTCCTATAATTCACCCCTCCACTTT. The rearrangement uses TRBV5-1 and TRBJ1-6, with a possible D match to TRBD1 (5 bases). This CDR3 contains 16 residues. CDR1 and CDR2 (germline): SGHRS, YFSETQ. V shed 4 bases and J shed 0 bases, with 11 bases lying between them.

The chain combines TRBV19 with TRBJ1-5; D gene unclear. The germline CDR1 and CDR2 sequences are LNHDA and SQIVND (reference sequence). The CDR3 is 16 amino acids. Trimming cost V 0 bases and J 2 bases, with 11 bases left between them. In DNA form, the CDR3 reads TGTGCCAGTAGTATAGATCAGTTGAGGGGCAATCAGCCCCAGCATTTT. The encoded protein is CASSIDQLRGNQPQHF. The complete variable domain, with remaining parts taken from reference TRBV19 and TRBJ1-5, reads DGGITQSPKYLFRKEGQNVTLSCEQNLNHDAMYWYRQDPGQGLRLIYYSQIVNDFQKGDIAEGYSVSREKKESFPLTVTSAQKNPTAFYLCASSIDQLRGNQPQHFGDGTRLSIL.

The V and J genes are TRBV28 and TRBJ2-7; D unresolved. V was cut by 6 bases and J by 5 bases, with 17 bases left in between. The CDR3 runs 14 residues. Germline CDR1 is MDHEN and CDR2 is SYDVKM. CDR3 sequence reads: CASSPEIFLDEQYF. CDR3 in DNA: TGTGCCAGCAGCCCCGAAATTTTTTTGGACGAGCAGTACTTC.